The 18 T cell receptor beta chains listed next were all sequenced from one sample in a study of T cells in Graves' hyperthyroidism and ophthalmopathy. RNA transcripts gave rise to amplified TCR beta CDR3 regions. The HTBI primer set was used in a first-round RT-PCR of the TCR CDR3. TCRdb reanalysed the multiplex PCR reads using MiXCR and keeps one entry per CDR3 protein. The data contain 550,000 to 650,000 distinct CDR3 sequences, approximately 15% of them singletons. Material: blood. Receptors originate from a woman in her twenties or thirties with Graves' hyperthyroidism that later progressed to Graves' ophthalmopathy.

This clonotype was detected many times. This sequence joins TRBV6-1 and TRBJ2-7; TRBD1 matches 9 bases. From germline, CDR1 is MNHNS and CDR2 SASEGT. V shed 8 bases, J shed 6 bases, and the junction held 8 bases outside the gene matches. CDR3 length equals 13 residues. CDR3 in DNA: TGTGCCAGCGGCCGGGACAGGGCCAGCGAGCAGTACTTC. It codes for CASGRDRASEQYF.

This clonotype was observed a few times. V gene TRBV7-9 combines with J gene TRBJ2-1; 7 positions match TRBD2. With 3 bases clipped from V and 9 bases from J, the junction kept 11 bases outside the gene matches. Germline CDR1 is SEHNR and CDR2 is FQNEAQ (reference sequence). This CDR3 has 15 amino acids. This CDR3 reads CASSLPAGAGSEQFF. Here the CDR3 DNA reads TGTGCCAGCAGCTTGCCCGCGGGAGCGGGCAGTGAGCAGTTCTTC.

This rearrangement joins TRBV25-1 to TRBJ2-2, with D possibly TRBD1 on 8 matching bases. Looked up from germline, CDR1 is MGHDK and CDR2 is SYGVNS. Trimming left V 8 bases short and J 0 bases short, with 19 bases between. The CDR3 totals 17 residues. The chain's CDR3 is CASGGVGTGANTGELFF. The CDR3 nucleotides read TGTGCCAGCGGGGGGGTAGGGACAGGCGCGAACACCGGGGAGCTGTTTTTT.

For this clonotype: A much bigger clone sits one base away, suggesting this may be a read error. The V and J genes are TRBV9 and TRBJ2-2; 7 bases fit TRBD2. CDR1 and CDR2 (germline): SGDLS, YYNGEE. The CDR3 sequence is 16 residues long. V was clipped by 2 bases and J by 5 bases; unmatched bases: 9. CDR3 loop: CASSVAGLEGTGELFF. CDR3 DNA: TGTGCCAGCAGCGTCGCCGGACTAGAGGGAACCGGGGAGCTGTTTTTT. Looking up the rest from reference TRBV9 and TRBJ2-2 gives the full variable domain: DSGVTQTPKHLITATGQRVTLRCSPRSGDLSVYWYQQSLDQGLQFLIQYYNGEERAKGNILERFSAQQFPDLHSELNLSSLELGDSALYFCASSVAGLEGTGELFFGEGSRLTVL.

The chain is built from TRBV10-3 and TRBJ2-5; D might be TRBD1 (6 bases). The CDR3 runs 14 residues. The V end was cut by 4 bases, the J end by 4 bases, with 13 bases between. Germline-derived CDR1 and CDR2 are ENHRY and SYGVKD. The CDR3 protein is CAISVGAGAETQYF. The CDR3 region has the DNA TGTGCCATCAGTGTAGGTGCAGGGGCAGAGACCCAGTACTTC.

This clonotype has only a few counts. The V gene is TRBV19, the J gene TRBJ1-2; 9 nucleotides line up with TRBD1. This CDR3 region has 15 residues. Unmatched junction bases numbered 6, after V lost 4 bases and J lost 3 bases. Germline CDR1 reads LNHDA; CDR2 reads SQIVND (reference sequence). CDR3: CASSKLTGGDYGYTF. The DNA for the CDR3 is TGTGCCAGTAGTAAACTAACAGGGGGCGACTATGGCTACACCTTC.

The count of this clonotype is one. A read error may explain this, as a much larger clone is one base away. The genes are TRBV6-1 and TRBJ2-1; TRBD2 aligns across 8 bases. Germline-derived CDR1 and CDR2 are MNHNS and SASEGT. The CDR3 totals 15 residues. This CDR3 is CASSDRTSRDNEQSF. The CDR3 DNA reads as TGTGCCAGCAGTGACAGGACTAGCCGAGACAATGAGCAGTCCTTC.

Comment on this clonotype: A much larger clonotype is one base distant, so this may be a read error. This likely comes from a read error, as the CDR3 has no conserved phenylalanine or tryptophan at its end. The chain combines TRBV10-3 with TRBJ2-2, with D perhaps matching TRBD1 (5 bases). Germline V gives CDR1 ENHRY, CDR2 SYGVKD. V lost 6 bases to trimming and J lost 6 bases, with 11 bases between them. The CDR3 runs 13 residues. The CDR3 coding sequence is TGTGCCATCAGACAGGACGAGGCCGGGGAGCTGTTTCTT. Amino acids: CAIRQDEAGELFL.

Remarks on this clonotype: Given a much more abundant clone one base away, this may be a read error. This sequence joins TRBV5-1 and TRBJ2-7, with a tentative D call TRBD2 (6 bases). V was shortened by 4 bases and J by 3 bases, with 17 bases between the two germline ends. This CDR3 region has 15 residues. Germline V gene sequence: CDR1 SGHRS, CDR2 YFSETQ. In DNA form, the CDR3 reads TGCGCCAGCAGCCCGCCGGAGGGGCCCCTCTACGAGCAGTACTTC. Residues: CASSPPEGPLYEQYF.

This clonotype was counted at least ten times. The chain joins TRBV27 to TRBJ1-1; TRBD1 agrees at 7 bases. This CDR3 comprises 12 residues. The V gene's germline CDR1 is MNHEY and CDR2 SMNVEV (reference sequence). Losses at the gene ends were 8 bases for V and 4 bases for J; bases not matched to a gene: 4. The CDR3 is CASGQGGTEAFF. The CDR3 DNA is TGTGCCAGCGGGCAGGGGGGCACTGAAGCTTTCTTT.

The rearrangement joins TRBV28 to TRBJ2-3, with D possibly TRBD2 on 7 matching bases. V was shortened by 5 bases and J by 2 bases, with 14 bases between the two germline ends. This CDR3 is built from 15 residues. Germline CDR1 and CDR2: MDHEN and SYDVKM. CDR3 in amino acids: CASSRGGGSTDTQYF. The CDR3 DNA follows: TGTGCCAGCAGTAGGGGGGGGGGATCCACAGATACGCAGTATTTT.

This clonotype was seen repeatedly, ten times or more. The V and J genes are TRBV9 and TRBJ1-6; D possibly corresponds to TRBD1 (6 bases). Germline V CDR1 and CDR2: SGDLS, YYNGEE. V was pared by 0 bases and J by 9 bases, with 13 bases between. There are 15 residues in the CDR3. Here the CDR3 reads CASSVDAGDGSPLHF. The CDR3 bases are TGTGCCAGCAGCGTAGACGCAGGGGACGGTTCACCCCTCCACTTT. The full variable domain, in which reference TRBV9 and TRBJ1-6 provide the parts outside the CDR3, is DSGVTQTPKHLITATGQRVTLRCSPRSGDLSVYWYQQSLDQGLQFLIQYYNGEERAKGNILERFSAQQFPDLHSELNLSSLELGDSALYFCASSVDAGDGSPLHFGNGTRLTVT.

The chain joins TRBV24-1 to TRBJ2-2; 7 bases match TRBD1. Germline V gene data show CDR1 as KGHDR and CDR2 as SFDVKD. The CDR3 contains 17 residues. With V trimmed by 1 base and J by 1 base, 5 bases remained unmatched. The chain's CDR3 is CATSDFPPGGNTGELFF. In DNA, the CDR3 is TGTGCCACCAGTGATTTCCCCCCAGGGGGGAACACCGGGGAGCTGTTTTTT.

This clonotype has more than one count but fewer than ten. The V and J genes are TRBV19 and TRBJ1-2; a weak D match, TRBD1 (5 bases). V lost 3 bases, J lost 4 bases, and 9 bases lay in between. The CDR3 sequence is 13 residues long. From germline, CDR1 is LNHDA and CDR2 SQIVND (reference sequence). The CDR3 nucleotides are TGTGCCAGTAGTATGGGGCGAATCTATGGCTACACCTTC. As protein: CASSMGRIYGYTF.

This clonotype was counted ten times or more. This sequence joins TRBV20-1 and TRBJ2-2; TRBD2 matches at 7 bases. The germline V gene has CDR1 DFQATT and CDR2 SNEGSKA (reference sequence). V shed 1 base and J 4 bases; nucleotides not matched to a gene: 3. This CDR3 is built from 14 residues. CDR3 amino acids: CSARVGGGTGELFF. CDR3 coding DNA: TGCAGTGCTAGAGTTGGCGGGGGCACCGGGGAGCTGTTTTTT.

The genes are TRBV5-5 and TRBJ1-1; 7 positions agree with TRBD1. Germline CDR1 and CDR2: SGHKS and YYEKEE (reference sequence). The ends lost 0 bases at V and 7 bases at J; junction bases unmatched: 9. The CDR3 has 15 amino acids. The CDR3 nucleotides read TGTGCCAGCAGCTTGGGAACAGGGGACGTTGGTGAAGCTTTCTTT. Amino acids: CASSLGTGDVGEAFF.

In DNA form, the CDR3 reads TGTGCCAGCTCCCTGACTAGCGGGAGTAGAGATACGCAGTATTTT. Amino acids: CASSLTSGSRDTQYF. The chain couples TRBV18 to TRBJ2-3, with TRBD2 matching 12 bases. V was pared by 6 bases and J by 5 bases, with 6 bases of the junction left unmatched. This CDR3 is built from 15 residues. Per germline, CDR1 KGHSH and CDR2 LQKENI.

This clonotype was counted only a few times. V is TRBV19 and J is TRBJ1-5; 8 bases match TRBD1. Per germline, CDR1 LNHDA and CDR2 SQIVND (reference sequence). V trimming: 2 bases; J trimming: 1 base; junction bases outside the gene matches: 19. The CDR3 has 21 amino acids. The CDR3, as DNA: TGTGCCAGTAGTATATCAGTTTCGAGACAGGGGTCCGGAGGAAGCAATCAGCCCCAGCATTTT. Its protein is CASSISVSRQGSGGSNQPQHF.